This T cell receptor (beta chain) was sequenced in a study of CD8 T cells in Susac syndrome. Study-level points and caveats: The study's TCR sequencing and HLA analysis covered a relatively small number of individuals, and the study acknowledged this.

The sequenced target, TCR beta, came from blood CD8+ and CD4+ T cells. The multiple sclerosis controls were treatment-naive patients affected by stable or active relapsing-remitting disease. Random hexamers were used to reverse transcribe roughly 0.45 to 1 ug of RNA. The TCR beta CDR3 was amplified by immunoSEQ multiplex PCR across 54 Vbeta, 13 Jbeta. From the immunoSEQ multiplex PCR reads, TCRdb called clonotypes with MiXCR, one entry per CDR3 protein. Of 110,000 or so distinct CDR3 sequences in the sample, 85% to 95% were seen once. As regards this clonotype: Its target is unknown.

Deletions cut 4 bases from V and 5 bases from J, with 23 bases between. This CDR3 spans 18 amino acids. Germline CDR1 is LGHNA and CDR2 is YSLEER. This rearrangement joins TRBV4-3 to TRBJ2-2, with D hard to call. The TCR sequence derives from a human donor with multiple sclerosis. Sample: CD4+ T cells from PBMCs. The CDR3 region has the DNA TGCGCCAGCAGCCCCGACTCCTTTGACACGGTGGGGACCGGGGAGCTGTTTTTT. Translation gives CASSPDSFDTVGTGELFF.